These T cell receptor beta chains were read from a single sample in a study of cytomegalovirus exposure and HLA in healthy donors. Generated by immunoSEQ multiplex PCR, the TCRdb table keeps only in-frame clones and is missing some. The table includes more than 150,000 clones, around 80% detected once. Sequenced material: PBMCs. These receptors all stem from a woman between 45 and 60 years old in good health and CMV-seropositive. CDR3s include the opening cysteine and the closing phenylalanine or tryptophan. A D gene is named only where the DNA matches it firmly. Expanded clones get a size class; other rows say once, few or many, or leave the size out.

d_call j_call clone_size v_call cdr3_aa cdr3_nt
NA TRBJ2-7 NA TRBV6-6 CASTLSGYEQYF TGTGCCAGCACCCTTAGCGGCTACGAGCAGTACTTC
TRBD2 TRBJ2-2 NA TRBV4-1 CASSPTYRPGGATGKLFF TGCGCCAGCAGCCCCACTTACAGGCCGGGGGGAGCTACCGGGAAGCTGTTTTTT
TRBD1 TRBJ2-6 few TRBV5-1 CASSFTGAFRSGANVLTF TGCGCCAGCAGCTTTACAGGGGCTTTTCGATCTGGGGCCAACGTCCTGACTTTC
NA TRBJ2-7 NA TRBV4-3 CASSQARGDEQYF TGCGCCAGCAGCCAAGCCAGGGGGGACGAGCAGTACTTC
NA TRBJ1-5 NA TRBV6-6 CASSYGDQPQHF TGTGCCAGCAGTTACGGAGATCAGCCCCAGCATTTT
NA TRBJ2-5 NA TRBV7-2 CASSSRVQETQYF TGTGCCAGCAGCTCCAGGGTTCAAGAGACCCAGTACTTC
TRBD1 TRBJ1-5 once TRBV19 CASSHGTDNQPQHF TGTGCCAGTAGTCACGGGACAGACAATCAGCCCCAGCATTTT
NA TRBJ1-5 NA TRBV18 CASSPGGGDQPQHF TGTGCCAGCTCACCAGGGGGAGGCGATCAGCCCCAGCATTTT
TRBD1 TRBJ1-2 NA TRBV18 CASSPTDRADYGYTF TGTGCCAGCTCACCGACCGACAGGGCGGACTATGGCTACACCTTC
NA TRBJ2-2 once TRBV6-6 CASTAFRVGLFF TGTGCCAGTACTGCCTTCCGGGTTGGGCTGTTTTTT
NA TRBJ1-1 NA TRBV5-1 CASSLGTAWDTEAFF TGCGCCAGCAGCTTGGGGACAGCCTGGGACACTGAAGCTTTCTTT
NA TRBJ2-7 NA TRBV4-3 CASSQREGEQYF TGCGCCAGCAGCCAACGAGAGGGCGAGCAGTACTTC
NA TRBJ1-1 NA TRBV11-1 CASSFSGMNTEAFF TGTGCCAGCAGCTTCTCGGGAATGAACACTGAAGCTTTCTTT
NA TRBJ1-5 few TRBV28 CASSSFWGGDGQPQHF TGTGCCAGCAGTTCCTTTTGGGGGGGCGATGGTCAGCCCCAGCATTTT
TRBD1 TRBJ1-1 NA TRBV11-1 CASSFDRGDAFF TGTGCCAGCAGCTTCGACAGGGGGGACGCTTTCTTT
TRBD1 TRBJ2-1 NA TRBV7-9 CASSLLSGGDEQFF TGTGCCAGCAGCTTGCTCTCAGGGGGAGATGAGCAGTTCTTC
TRBD1 TRBJ2-5 NA TRBV4-2 CASSQQDRYQETQYF TGTGCCAGCAGCCAACAGGACAGGTACCAAGAGACCCAGTACTTC
NA TRBJ2-2 NA TRBV4-3 CASSQAGTRSNTGELFF TGCGCCAGCAGCCAAGCCGGGACAAGGAGTAACACCGGGGAGCTGTTTTTT
TRBD1 TRBJ1-2 NA TRBV4-3 CASSQAGGFEGYTF TGCGCCAGCAGCCAAGCAGGGGGGTTCGAGGGCTACACCTTC
TRBD2 TRBJ2-1 few TRBV2 CASKVRGGNEQFF TGTGCCAGCAAGGTGCGGGGGGGCAATGAGCAGTTCTTC
NA TRBJ1-3 NA TRBV6-5 CASRGSGNTIYF TGTGCCAGCAGGGGCTCCGGAAACACCATATATTTT
TRBD2 TRBJ2-3 NA TRBV11-2 CASSLRRGGLTDTQYF TGTGCCAGCAGCTTAAGGCGGGGGGGCCTCACAGATACGCAGTATTTT
TRBD2 TRBJ2-6 NA TRBV5-1 CASSLVGEGRVSGANVLTF TGCGCCAGCAGCTTGGTAGGGGAGGGGAGAGTTTCTGGGGCCAACGTCCTGACTTTC
TRBD2 TRBJ2-5 NA TRBV5-1 CASSLDRGGEFEETQYF TGCGCCAGCAGCTTGGATCGCGGGGGGGAATTCGAAGAGACCCAGTACTTC
NA TRBJ1-2 NA TRBV2 CASAGSRGGYGYTF TGTGCCTCAGCAGGGAGCCGGGGAGGCTATGGCTACACCTTC
NA TRBJ2-2 NA TRBV19 CASSIVPATRTGELFF TGTGCCAGTAGTATAGTCCCGGCCACGAGGACCGGGGAGCTGTTTTTT
TRBD2 TRBJ2-7 few TRBV28 CASSPPVGGWDEQYF TGTGCCAGCAGTCCCCCGGTGGGAGGGTGGGACGAGCAGTACTTC
NA TRBJ2-4 NA TRBV21-1 CASSKKLLAGRAAKNIQYF TGTGCCAGCAGCAAAAAACTCCTAGCGGGCAGGGCTGCCAAAAACATTCAGTACTTC
TRBD2 TRBJ2-5 NA TRBV7-6 CASDELAGQETQYF TGTGCCAGCGATGAGCTAGCGGGGCAAGAGACCCAGTACTTC
NA TRBJ1-3 few TRBV28 CASRDTQGEGRTAF TGTGCCAGCAGGGATACCCAGGGTGAAGGTCGGACCGCATTT
TRBD1 TRBJ2-1 few TRBV5-1 CASSLGQGTYNEQFF TGCGCCAGCAGCTTGGGACAGGGTACCTACAATGAGCAGTTCTTC
TRBD1 TRBJ2-1 NA TRBV28 CASSSLRGRNEQFF TGTGCCAGCAGTTCTTTGAGGGGGCGGAATGAGCAGTTCTTC
NA TRBJ2-1 NA TRBV6-1 CASTLAPSYNEQFF TGTGCCAGCACCCTGGCTCCCTCCTACAATGAGCAGTTCTTC
NA TRBJ1-2 once TRBV29-1 CSVEDRYSAAYGYTF TGCAGCGTTGAAGATCGGTATTCTGCTGCCTATGGCTACACCTTC
NA TRBJ1-1 few TRBV7-2 CASSFDPRQSMNTEAFF TGTGCCAGCAGCTTCGACCCCCGACAGTCGATGAACACTGAAGCTTTCTTT
TRBD1 TRBJ1-1 NA TRBV10-3 CAISEIGQGGSEAFF TGTGCCATCAGCGAAATCGGACAGGGGGGATCGGAAGCTTTCTTT
NA TRBJ2-7 NA TRBV6-1 CASAHREGYEQYF TGTGCCAGCGCCCACAGGGAGGGTTACGAGCAGTACTTC
TRBD1 TRBJ2-7 NA TRBV5-1 CASSWDRANEQYF TGCGCCAGCAGCTGGGACAGGGCCAACGAGCAGTACTTC
NA TRBJ2-2 NA TRBV5-1 CASSLEGQGGDTGELFF TGCGCCAGCAGCTTGGAGGGCCAGGGTGGCGACACCGGGGAGCTGTTTTTT
TRBD2 TRBJ2-5 once TRBV6-5 CASSYSTSGSPETQYF TGTGCCAGCAGTTACTCGACTAGCGGGAGTCCAGAGACCCAGTACTTC
NA TRBJ2-5 few TRBV5-1 CASSLAGGDQETQYF TGCGCCAGCAGCTTGGCCGGCGGGGACCAAGAGACCCAGTACTTC
TRBD1 TRBJ2-7 NA TRBV5-6 CASRGQGDSTYEQYF TGTGCCAGCAGGGGACAGGGGGACTCAACCTACGAGCAGTACTTC
NA TRBJ1-5 NA TRBV7-9 CASSLLSGEPQHF TGTGCCAGCAGCCTCCTGTCCGGGGAGCCCCAGCATTTT
NA TRBJ2-1 NA TRBV20-1 CSASPGNEQFF TGCAGTGCTAGCCCGGGCAATGAGCAGTTCTTC
TRBD1 TRBJ1-1 NA TRBV11-3 CASSPEDRPSGEAFF TGTGCCAGCAGCCCAGAGGACAGGCCCTCAGGGGAAGCTTTCTTT
NA TRBJ2-5 NA TRBV5-4 CASSLQGAETQYF TGTGCCAGCAGCTTACAGGGCGCAGAGACCCAGTACTTC
NA TRBJ2-5 NA TRBV2 CASGGQIQETQYF TGTGCCAGCGGCGGGCAGATACAAGAGACCCAGTACTTC
TRBD1 TRBJ1-2 NA TRBV27 CASSPQLGRGDRVYGYTF TGTGCCAGCAGTCCTCAACTGGGGCGAGGGGACAGGGTCTATGGCTACACCTTC
NA TRBJ1-1 NA TRBV10-3 CAISDRGSAEAFF TGTGCCATCAGTGACCGGGGTAGCGCTGAAGCTTTCTTT
TRBD2 TRBJ2-7 NA TRBV4-3 CASSQGGGTSGDSYEQYF TGCGCCAGCAGCCAGGGGGGGGGAACTAGCGGCGACTCCTACGAGCAGTACTTC
NA TRBJ2-7 once TRBV5-6 CASSLGTLYEQYF TGTGCCAGCAGCTTAGGGACACTCTACGAGCAGTACTTC
NA TRBJ1-2 NA TRBV7-9 CASSPTGTNYGYTF TGTGCCAGCAGTCCCACAGGGACTAACTATGGCTACACCTTC
NA TRBJ2-5 NA TRBV7-2 CASSPRTGFQETQYF TGTGCCAGCAGCCCACGTACAGGGTTTCAAGAGACCCAGTACTTC
NA TRBJ1-1 NA TRBV11-3 CASSLGRGGYMNTEAFF TGTGCCAGCAGCTTAGGCCGGGGAGGCTACATGAACACTGAAGCTTTCTTT
NA TRBJ1-4 NA TRBV6-5 CASSKGQNEKLFF TGTGCCAGCAGTAAAGGACAGAATGAAAAACTGTTTTTT
NA TRBJ1-1 NA TRBV18 CASSPSGDRGEAFF TGTGCCAGCTCACCGTCAGGGGATAGAGGTGAAGCTTTCTTT